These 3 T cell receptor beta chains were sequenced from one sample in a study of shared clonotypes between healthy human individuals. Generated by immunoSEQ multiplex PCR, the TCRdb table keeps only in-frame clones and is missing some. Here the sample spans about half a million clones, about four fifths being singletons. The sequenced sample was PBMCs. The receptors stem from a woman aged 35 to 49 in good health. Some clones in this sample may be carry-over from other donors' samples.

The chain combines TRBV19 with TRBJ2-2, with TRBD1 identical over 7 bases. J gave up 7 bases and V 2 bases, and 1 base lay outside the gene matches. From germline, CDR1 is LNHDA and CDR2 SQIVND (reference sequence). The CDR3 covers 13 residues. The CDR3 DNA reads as TGTGCCAGTAGTATAACAGGGGACGGGGAGCTGTTTTTT. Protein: CASSITGDGELFF.

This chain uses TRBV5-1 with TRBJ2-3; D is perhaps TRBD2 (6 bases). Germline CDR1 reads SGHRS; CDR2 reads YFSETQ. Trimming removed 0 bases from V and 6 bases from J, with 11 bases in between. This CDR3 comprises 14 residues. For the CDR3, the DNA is TGCGCCAGCAGCTTGGTAGGAGGAGGGGATACGCAGTATTTT. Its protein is CASSLVGGGDTQYF.

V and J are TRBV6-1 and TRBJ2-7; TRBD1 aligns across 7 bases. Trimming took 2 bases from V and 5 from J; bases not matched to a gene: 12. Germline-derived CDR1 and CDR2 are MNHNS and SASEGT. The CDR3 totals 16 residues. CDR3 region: CASSELKGRGSNEQYF. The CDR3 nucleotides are TGTGCCAGCAGTGAATTAAAGGGCAGGGGGTCTAACGAGCAGTACTTC.